Listed below are T cell receptor beta chains from one sample, sequenced in a study of long-term antiretroviral therapy in people with HIV. Assay: immunoSEQ multiplex PCR; the TCRdb copy retains only in-frame clones and omits some. Of about 20,000 clones listed, over 60% were seen once; the top ten hold 14%. The sample in question was unsorted PBMCs, obtained 2.9 years after starting antiretroviral therapy. Receptors originate from a young woman with HIV. CDR3s include the opening cysteine and the closing phenylalanine or tryptophan. The D gene is left open where the match is weak. A row's size may be missing; if present it is once, few, many or a size class.

d_call: TRBD2; clone_size: -; v_call: TRBV15; j_call: TRBJ2-5; cdr3_aa: CATSSWRGATGETQYF; cdr3_nt: TGTGCCACCAGCAGTTGGCGGGGGGCAACAGGGGAGACCCAGTACTTC
d_call: -; clone_size: -; v_call: TRBV2; j_call: TRBJ1-2; cdr3_aa: CASSREGLYGYTF; cdr3_nt: TGTGCCAGCAGCAGAGAGGGCCTCTATGGCTACACCTTC
d_call: -; clone_size: -; v_call: TRBV10-3; j_call: TRBJ2-2; cdr3_aa: CAIRAISNTGELFF; cdr3_nt: TGTGCCATCAGGGCGATATCGAACACCGGGGAGCTGTTTTTT
d_call: TRBD1; clone_size: -; v_call: TRBV4-2; j_call: TRBJ2-1; cdr3_aa: CASSQPQGAHGEQFF; cdr3_nt: TGTGCCAGCAGCCAGCCACAGGGGGCGCACGGTGAGCAGTTCTTC
d_call: -; clone_size: few; v_call: TRBV20-1; j_call: TRBJ1-1; cdr3_aa: CSLRPTYEAFF; cdr3_nt: TGCAGCCTCCGGCCGACTTATGAAGCTTTCTTT
d_call: TRBD2; clone_size: -; v_call: TRBV10-3; j_call: TRBJ2-7; cdr3_aa: CAISGTSGPEQYF; cdr3_nt: TGTGCCATCAGCGGGACTAGCGGGCCCGAGCAGTACTTC
d_call: -; clone_size: once; v_call: TRBV5-1; j_call: TRBJ2-5; cdr3_aa: CASSLEDKYQETQYF; cdr3_nt: TGCGCCAGCAGCTTGGAGGACAAGTACCAAGAGACCCAGTACTTC
d_call: -; clone_size: -; v_call: TRBV6-6; j_call: TRBJ1-6; cdr3_aa: CASSYDSPLHF; cdr3_nt: TGTGCCAGCAGTTACGATTCACCCCTCCACTTT
d_call: -; clone_size: -; v_call: TRBV5-1; j_call: TRBJ2-1; cdr3_aa: CASSLPGGPYNEQFF; cdr3_nt: TGCGCCAGCAGCTTGCCCGGGGGGCCCTACAATGAGCAGTTCTTC
d_call: -; clone_size: -; v_call: TRBV9; j_call: TRBJ1-1; cdr3_aa: CASSSGRAEAFF; cdr3_nt: TGTGCCAGCAGCTCGGGCAGGGCTGAAGCTTTCTTT
d_call: -; clone_size: -; v_call: TRBV7-9; j_call: TRBJ1-1; cdr3_aa: CASSLKLMNTEAFF; cdr3_nt: TGTGCCAGCAGCTTAAAGCTAATGAACACTGAAGCTTTCTTT
d_call: TRBD1; clone_size: -; v_call: TRBV5-5; j_call: TRBJ1-5; cdr3_aa: CASSLTGGGLGPQHF; cdr3_nt: TGTGCCAGCAGCTTAACAGGGGGGGGTTTGGGGCCCCAGCATTTT